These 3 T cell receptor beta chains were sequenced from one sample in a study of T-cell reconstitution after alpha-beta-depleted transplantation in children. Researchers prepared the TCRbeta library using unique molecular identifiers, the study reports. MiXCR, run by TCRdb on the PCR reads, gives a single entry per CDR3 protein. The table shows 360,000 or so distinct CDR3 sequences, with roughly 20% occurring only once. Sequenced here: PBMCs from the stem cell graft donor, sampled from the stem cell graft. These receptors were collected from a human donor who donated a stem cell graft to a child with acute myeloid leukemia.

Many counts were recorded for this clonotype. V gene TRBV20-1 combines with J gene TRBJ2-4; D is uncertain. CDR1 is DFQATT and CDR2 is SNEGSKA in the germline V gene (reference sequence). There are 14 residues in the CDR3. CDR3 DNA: TGCAGCGCCTTCAGTGCCCTAGCCAAAAACATTCAGTACTTC. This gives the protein CSAFSALAKNIQYF.

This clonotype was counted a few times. The CDR3 DNA follows: TGTGCCAGCAGCAATAGGGTCGGAAATGATTCACCCCTCCACTTT. Amino acid sequence: CASSNRVGNDSPLHF. The V gene is TRBV21-1, the J gene TRBJ1-6. TRBV21-1 is noted as a pseudogene. The CDR3 sequence is 15 residues long.

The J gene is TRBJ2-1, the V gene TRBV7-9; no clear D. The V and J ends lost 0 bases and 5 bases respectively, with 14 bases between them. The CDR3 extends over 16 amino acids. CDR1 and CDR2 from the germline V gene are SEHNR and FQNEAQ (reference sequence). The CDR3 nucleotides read TGTGCCAGCAGCTTAGCGCGTACGAAGGCTGACAATGAGCAGTTCTTC. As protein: CASSLARTKADNEQFF.